These 12 T cell receptor beta chains came from one sample sequenced in a study of shared clonotypes between healthy human individuals. Assay: immunoSEQ multiplex PCR; the TCRdb copy retains only in-frame clones and omits some. The table shows about 2 million clones, with approximately 95% occurring only once. Naivety among CD8 cells was defined by CD45RO negativity and positive CCR7 selection, thereby excluding terminally differentiated effector memory CD45RA+ cells. The sequenced material came from naive CD8+ T cells sorted from blood. The source of these receptors is a man between 18 and 35 years old in good health.

The rearrangement uses TRBV27 and TRBJ1-1; D possibly corresponds to TRBD1 (6 bases). The CDR3 has 15 amino acids. CDR1 is MNHEY, CDR2 SMNVEV, per germline (reference sequence). Trimming cost V 3 bases and J 4 bases, with 15 bases left between them. The CDR3 here is CASSLASNRVTEAFF. The CDR3 coding sequence is TGTGCCAGCAGTTTGGCCTCCAACAGGGTCACTGAAGCTTTCTTT.

J is TRBJ1-3 and V is TRBV28; perhaps TRBD1 as D (6 bases). Per the germline V gene, CDR1 is MDHEN and CDR2 is SYDVKM. V was pared by 7 bases and J by 0 bases, with 7 bases between. The CDR3 is 13 amino acids. CDR3 bases: TGTGCCAGCACAGGGGACTCTGGAAACACCATATATTTT. Translation gives CASTGDSGNTIYF.

The V gene is TRBV5-1, the J gene TRBJ1-1; D might be TRBD1 (5 bases). Germline V gene lookup returns CDR1 SGHRS and CDR2 YFSETQ. Deletions cut 4 bases from V and 0 bases from J, with 13 bases between. The CDR3 runs 15 residues. CDR3 in DNA: TGCGCCAGCAGCAACCGGGACGGAATGAACACTGAAGCTTTCTTT. Translated: CASSNRDGMNTEAFF. Full variable domain (outside the CDR3, taken from reference TRBV5-1 and TRBJ1-1): KAGVTQTPRYLIKTRGQQVTLSCSPISGHRSVSWYQQTPGQGLQFLFEYFSETQRNKGNFPGRFSGRQFSNSRSEMNVSTLELGDSALYLCASSNRDGMNTEAFFGQGTRLTVV.

CDR3 sequence: CASSEDPGLAGVAGNYEQYF. The DNA for the CDR3 is TGTGCCAGCAGTGAAGACCCGGGACTAGCGGGAGTGGCGGGGAACTACGAGCAGTACTTC. This sequence joins TRBV6-1 and TRBJ2-7, with 14 nucleotides matching TRBD2. With V trimmed by 1 base and J by 3 bases, 14 bases remained unmatched. This CDR3 has 20 amino acids. The V gene's germline CDR1 is MNHNS and CDR2 SASEGT.

The chain combines TRBV18 with TRBJ2-1; D remains ambiguous. CDR1 is KGHSH, CDR2 LQKENI, per germline. The germline V and J ends were trimmed by 3 bases and 0 bases, with 9 bases remaining between them. The CDR3 has 15 residues. The CDR3 region is CASSPPDVSYNEQFF. CDR3 bases: TGTGCCAGCTCACCCCCAGATGTCTCCTACAATGAGCAGTTCTTC.

The rearrangement joins TRBV13 to TRBJ1-3, with 8 bases matching TRBD1. This CDR3 has 17 amino acids. The germline CDR1 and CDR2 sequences are PRHDT and FYEKMQ (reference sequence). J was trimmed by 0 bases and V by 0 bases; bases with no gene match: 4. The CDR3 DNA sequence: TGTGCCAGCAGCTTAGGAGGGGGACAGGTCTCTGGAAACACCATATATTTT. Protein: CASSLGGGQVSGNTIYF.

V is TRBV14 and J is TRBJ1-1; D ambiguous. The CDR3 runs to 13 residues. Germline CDR1 is SGHDN and CDR2 is FVKESK. V lost 4 bases and J lost 1, with 7 bases in between. This CDR3 is CASSPLENTEAFF. DNA of the CDR3: TGTGCCAGCAGCCCACTGGAGAACACTGAAGCTTTCTTT.

The J gene is TRBJ1-1, the V gene TRBV6-6; D is undetermined. Looked up from germline, CDR1 is MNHNY and CDR2 is SVGAGI (reference sequence). CDR3 size: 14 residues. The ends were cut back, 0 bases at V and 1 base at J, with 6 bases in the middle. CDR3 amino acids: CASSYSESNTEAFF. DNA of the CDR3: TGTGCCAGCAGTTACTCGGAGTCGAACACTGAAGCTTTCTTT.

A note on this clone: A read error may account for a junction end that differs from germline. This chain uses TRBV10-3 with TRBJ2-2; D remains ambiguous. The germline V gene has CDR1 ENHRY and CDR2 SYGVKD. The CDR3 extends over 14 amino acids. The CDR3 DNA sequence: TGTGCCATAAGTGAACAGCTTAACACCGGGGAGCTGTTTTTT. Translated: CAISEQLNTGELFF.

This rearrangement joins TRBV27 to TRBJ2-1; 7 nucleotides agree with TRBD1. With V trimmed by 0 bases and J by 2 bases, 4 bases remained unmatched. The germline V gene encodes CDR1 MNHEY and CDR2 SMNVEV (reference sequence). This CDR3 is 16 amino acids long. The CDR3 nucleotides read TGTGCCAGCAGTTTATCGGCACAGGGGACCTACAATGAGCAGTTCTTC. It specifies CASSLSAQGTYNEQFF.

The CDR3 spells CASWDEMVGNTIYF. The CDR3 DNA follows: TGTGCCAGCTGGGACGAAATGGTGGGAAACACCATATATTTT. The genes are TRBV7-9 and TRBJ1-3; the D gene is possibly TRBD1 (5 bases). CDR3 length: 14 residues. The germline V and J ends were trimmed by 8 bases and 4 bases, with 15 bases remaining between them. Germline assignment: CDR1 SEHNR and CDR2 FQNEAQ (reference sequence). The whole variable domain, remainder taken from reference TRBV7-9 and TRBJ1-3, is DTGVSQNPRHKITKRGQNVTFRCDPISEHNRLYWYRQTLGQGPEFLTYFQNEAQLEKSRLLSDRFSAERPKGSFSTLEIQRTEQGDSAMYLCASWDEMVGNTIYFGEGSWLTVV.

This clone was detected only a few times. This sequence joins TRBV7-9 and TRBJ1-1; D may be TRBD1 (5 bases). Trimming took off 8 bases at V and 7 bases at J, with 14 bases between the two ends. Germline CDR1 is SEHNR and CDR2 is FQNEAQ (reference sequence). This CDR3 has 12 residues. CDR3 in amino acids: CASGWTPDEAFF. For the CDR3, the DNA is TGTGCCAGCGGATGGACACCCGATGAAGCTTTCTTT. Full variable domain (rest looked up from reference TRBV7-9 and TRBJ1-1): DTGVSQNPRHKITKRGQNVTFRCDPISEHNRLYWYRQTLGQGPEFLTYFQNEAQLEKSRLLSDRFSAERPKGSFSTLEIQRTEQGDSAMYLCASGWTPDEAFFGQGTRLTVV.